The rows below give T cell receptor beta chains drawn from one sample of a study of blood T cell repertoires in COVID-19. Some clones are missing from TCRdb's copy, which holds only in-frame ones; the method was immunoSEQ multiplex PCR. The data hold about 170,000 clones, with 86% observed a single time. Sequenced material: peripheral blood. The receptors were gathered from a woman aged 55-69 years with COVID-19, enrolled during active disease. Both conserved end residues are trimmed from each CDR3.

j_call: TRBJ2-1; v_call: TRBV3-1/TRBV3-2; cdr3_aa: ASSQERGWAGGISYNEQF
j_call: TRBJ2-5; v_call: TRBV5-1; cdr3_aa: ASSALGQETQY
j_call: TRBJ2-2; v_call: TRBV7-3; cdr3_aa: ASSLIGAGELF
j_call: TRBJ2-7; v_call: TRBV5-1; cdr3_aa: ASSFLSTNDEQY
j_call: TRBJ2-7; v_call: TRBV5-1; cdr3_aa: ASSPETGTRFYEQY
j_call: TRBJ2-7; v_call: TRBV15; cdr3_aa: ATSRGPGRTYGQY
j_call: TRBJ1-1; v_call: TRBV9; cdr3_aa: ASSQTSEENTEAF
j_call: TRBJ2-2; v_call: TRBV10-1; cdr3_aa: ASSEFGTSGRTNTGELF
j_call: TRBJ2-1; v_call: TRBV6-4; cdr3_aa: ASSFSVGQYNEQF
j_call: TRBJ2-1; v_call: TRBV2; cdr3_aa: ASSSGRANEQF
j_call: TRBJ1-2; v_call: TRBV6-5; cdr3_aa: ASSYARGQNYGYT
j_call: TRBJ2-7; v_call: TRBV5-1; cdr3_aa: ASSLSSGSSYEQY